The T cell receptor beta chain under discussion was sequenced for a study of T cell changes during pregnancy in multiple sclerosis. Data came from immunoSEQ multiplex PCR; TCRdb stores just in-frame clones and leaves some out. The sample comprises just under 50,000 clones, roughly nine tenths of which are singletons, and more than 8.5% rests with the top ten. Germline CDR1 ENHRY, CDR2 SYGVKD. V shed 2 bases, J shed 4 bases, and the junction held 7 bases outside the gene matches. The length of the CDR3 is 17 residues. The specimen comprised CD8+ T cells from peripheral blood mononuclear cells, sampled after pregnancy. The chain uses TRBV10-3 and TRBJ2-1; TRBD2 matches 11 bases. This sequence was found in a female donor with multiple sclerosis, enrolled in a pregnancy study. The CDR3 DNA reads as TGTGCCATCAGTGAGCCTTTAGCGGGGGGGGCTTACAATGAGCAGTTCTTC. Translating it yields CAISEPLAGGAYNEQFF.